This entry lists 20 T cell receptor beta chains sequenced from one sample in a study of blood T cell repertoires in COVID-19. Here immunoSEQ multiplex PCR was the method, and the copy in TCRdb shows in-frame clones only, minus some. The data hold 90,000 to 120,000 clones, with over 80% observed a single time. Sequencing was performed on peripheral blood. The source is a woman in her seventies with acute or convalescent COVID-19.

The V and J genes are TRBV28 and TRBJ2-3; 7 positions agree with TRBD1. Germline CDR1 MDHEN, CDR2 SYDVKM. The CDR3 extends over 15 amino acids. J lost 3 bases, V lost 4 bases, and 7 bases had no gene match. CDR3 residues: CASSSTGQSTDTQYF. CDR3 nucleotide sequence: TGTGCCAGCAGTTCGACGGGACAGAGTACAGATACGCAGTATTTT.

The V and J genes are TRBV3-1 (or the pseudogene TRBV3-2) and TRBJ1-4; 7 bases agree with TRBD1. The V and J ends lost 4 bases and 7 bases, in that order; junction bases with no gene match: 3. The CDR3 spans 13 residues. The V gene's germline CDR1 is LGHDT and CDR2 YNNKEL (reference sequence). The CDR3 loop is CASSRDRAEKLFF. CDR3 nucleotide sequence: TGTGCCAGCAGCCGAGACAGGGCTGAAAAACTGTTTTTT.

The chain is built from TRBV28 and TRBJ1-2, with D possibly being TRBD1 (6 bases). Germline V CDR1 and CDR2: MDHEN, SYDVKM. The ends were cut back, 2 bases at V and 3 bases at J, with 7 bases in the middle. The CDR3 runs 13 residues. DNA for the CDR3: TGTGCCAGCAGTTTACGGACAGACTATGGCTACACCTTC. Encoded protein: CASSLRTDYGYTF.

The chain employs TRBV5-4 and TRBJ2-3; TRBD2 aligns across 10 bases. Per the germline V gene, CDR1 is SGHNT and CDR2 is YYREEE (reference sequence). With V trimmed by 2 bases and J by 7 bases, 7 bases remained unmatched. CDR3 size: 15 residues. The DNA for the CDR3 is TGTGCCAGCAGCTTTAGCGGGGGGCGGACTAATACGCAGTATTTT. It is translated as CASSFSGGRTNTQYF.

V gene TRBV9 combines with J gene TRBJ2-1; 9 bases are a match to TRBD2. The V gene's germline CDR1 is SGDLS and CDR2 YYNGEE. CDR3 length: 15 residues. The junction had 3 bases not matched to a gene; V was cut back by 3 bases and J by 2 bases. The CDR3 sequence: CASSGAGGTYNEQFF. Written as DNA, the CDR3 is TGTGCCAGCAGCGGCGCGGGGGGGACCTACAATGAGCAGTTCTTC.

In nucleotides, the CDR3 is TGTGCCAGCAGTGAGTCCGGGGTTGGAAACACCATATATTTT. Its protein is CASSESGVGNTIYF. This rearrangement joins TRBV6-1 to TRBJ1-3, with D unresolved. The germline V gene encodes CDR1 MNHNS and CDR2 SASEGT. The CDR3 has 14 residues. The V end lost 3 bases, the J end lost 3 bases, and 9 bases lay between the germline ends.

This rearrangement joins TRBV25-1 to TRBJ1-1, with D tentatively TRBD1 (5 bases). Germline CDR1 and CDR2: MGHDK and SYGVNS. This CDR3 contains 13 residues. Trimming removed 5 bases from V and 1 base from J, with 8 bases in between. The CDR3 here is CASSQQENTEAFF. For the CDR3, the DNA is TGTGCCAGCAGTCAACAGGAGAACACTGAAGCTTTCTTT.

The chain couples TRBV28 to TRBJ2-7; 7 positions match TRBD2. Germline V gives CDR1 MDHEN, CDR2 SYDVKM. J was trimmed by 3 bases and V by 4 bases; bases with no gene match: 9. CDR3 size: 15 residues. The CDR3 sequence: CASSSPGGAHYEQYV. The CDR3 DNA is TGTGCCAGCAGTTCTCCGGGGGGAGCGCACTACGAGCAGTACGTC.

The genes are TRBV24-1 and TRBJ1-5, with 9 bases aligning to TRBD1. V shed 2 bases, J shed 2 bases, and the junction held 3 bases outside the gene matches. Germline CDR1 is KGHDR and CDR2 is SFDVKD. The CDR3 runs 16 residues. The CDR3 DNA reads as TGTGCCACCAGTGATTCCCGACAGGGGGGCAATCAGCCCCAGCATTTT. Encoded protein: CATSDSRQGGNQPQHF.

As DNA, the CDR3 is TGTGCTAGTGGTAACAGGGAAAACACTGAAGCTTTCTTT. As protein: CASGNRENTEAFF. This chain joins TRBV12-5 and TRBJ1-1; possible D gene TRBD1, 6 bases. The germline V gene encodes CDR1 LGHNT and CDR2 FRNRAP. The CDR3 is made up of 13 amino acids. The germline V and J ends were trimmed by 5 bases and 2 bases, with 9 bases remaining between them.

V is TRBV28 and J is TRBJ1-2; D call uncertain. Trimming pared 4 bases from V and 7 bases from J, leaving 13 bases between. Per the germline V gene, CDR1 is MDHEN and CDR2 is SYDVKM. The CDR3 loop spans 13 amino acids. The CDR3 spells CASSSRREGGYTF. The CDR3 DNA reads TGTGCCAGCAGTTCACGGAGGGAAGGTGGCTACACCTTC.

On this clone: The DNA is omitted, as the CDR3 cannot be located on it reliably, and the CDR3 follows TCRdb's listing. CDR3 region: CASSTSGILDTQYF. V usage is TRBV5-1 and J usage is TRBJ2-3; TRBD2, as called in the table, went unchecked against the DNA. The CDR3 region is 14 residues in length, termini included. The germline gives CDR1 SGHRS, CDR2 YFSETQ.

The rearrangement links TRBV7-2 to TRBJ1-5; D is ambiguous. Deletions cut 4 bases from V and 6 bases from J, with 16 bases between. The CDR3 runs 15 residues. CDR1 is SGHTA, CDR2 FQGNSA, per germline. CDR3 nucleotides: TGTGCCAGCAGCTCCCCGGGCCCACGGGGTCAGCCCCAGCATTTT. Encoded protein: CASSSPGPRGQPQHF.

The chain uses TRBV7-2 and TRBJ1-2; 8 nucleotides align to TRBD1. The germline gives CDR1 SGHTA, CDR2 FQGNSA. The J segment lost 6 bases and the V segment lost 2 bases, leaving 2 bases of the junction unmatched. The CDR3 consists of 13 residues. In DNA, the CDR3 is TGTGCCAGCAGCTTATCGACAGGGGATGGCTACACCTTC. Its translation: CASSLSTGDGYTF.

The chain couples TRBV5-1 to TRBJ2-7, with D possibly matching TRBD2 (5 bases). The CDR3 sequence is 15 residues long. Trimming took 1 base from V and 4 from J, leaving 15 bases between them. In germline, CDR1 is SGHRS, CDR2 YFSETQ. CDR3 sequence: CASSLSSVAQYEQYF. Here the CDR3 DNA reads TGCGCCAGCAGCTTGAGTAGCGTGGCCCAATACGAGCAGTACTTC.

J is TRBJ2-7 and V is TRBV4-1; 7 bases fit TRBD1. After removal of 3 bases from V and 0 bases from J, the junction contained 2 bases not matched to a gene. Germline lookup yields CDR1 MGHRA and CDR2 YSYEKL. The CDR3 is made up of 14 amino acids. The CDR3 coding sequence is TGCGCCAGCAGCCATGACAGGGTCTCCTACGAGCAGTACGTC. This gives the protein CASSHDRVSYEQYV.

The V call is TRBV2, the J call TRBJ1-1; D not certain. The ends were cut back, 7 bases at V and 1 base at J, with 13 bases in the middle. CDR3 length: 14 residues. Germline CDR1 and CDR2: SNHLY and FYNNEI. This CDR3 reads CASITLGPNTEAFF. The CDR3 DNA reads TGTGCCAGCATTACCCTTGGCCCGAACACTGAAGCTTTCTTT. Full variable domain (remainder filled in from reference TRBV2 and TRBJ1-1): EPEVTQTPSHQVTQMGQEVILRCVPISNHLYFYWYRQILGQKVEFLVSFYNNEISEKSEIFDDQFSVERPDGSNFTLKIRSTKLEDSAMYFCASITLGPNTEAFFGQGTRLTVV.

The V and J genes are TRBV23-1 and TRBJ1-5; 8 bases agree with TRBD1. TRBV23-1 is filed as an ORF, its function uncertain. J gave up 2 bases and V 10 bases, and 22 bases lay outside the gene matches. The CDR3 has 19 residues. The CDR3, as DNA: TGCGCCAACGTATCGGACAGGGTCCAGACCCGGGAGGGCAATCAGCCCCAGCATTTT. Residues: CANVSDRVQTREGNQPQHF.

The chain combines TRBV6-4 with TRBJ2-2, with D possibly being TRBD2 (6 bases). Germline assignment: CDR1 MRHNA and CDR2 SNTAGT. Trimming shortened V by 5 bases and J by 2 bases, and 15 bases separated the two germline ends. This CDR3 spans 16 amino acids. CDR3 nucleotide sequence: TGTGCCAGCAGTAAAGGTCGGGAGAGTAACACCGGGGAGCTGTTTTTT. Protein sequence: CASSKGRESNTGELFF.

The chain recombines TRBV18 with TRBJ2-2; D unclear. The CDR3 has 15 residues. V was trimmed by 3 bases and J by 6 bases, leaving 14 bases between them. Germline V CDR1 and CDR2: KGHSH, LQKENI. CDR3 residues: CASSPIAHPAGELFF. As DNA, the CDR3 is TGTGCCAGCTCACCGATAGCTCATCCGGCCGGGGAGCTGTTTTTT.